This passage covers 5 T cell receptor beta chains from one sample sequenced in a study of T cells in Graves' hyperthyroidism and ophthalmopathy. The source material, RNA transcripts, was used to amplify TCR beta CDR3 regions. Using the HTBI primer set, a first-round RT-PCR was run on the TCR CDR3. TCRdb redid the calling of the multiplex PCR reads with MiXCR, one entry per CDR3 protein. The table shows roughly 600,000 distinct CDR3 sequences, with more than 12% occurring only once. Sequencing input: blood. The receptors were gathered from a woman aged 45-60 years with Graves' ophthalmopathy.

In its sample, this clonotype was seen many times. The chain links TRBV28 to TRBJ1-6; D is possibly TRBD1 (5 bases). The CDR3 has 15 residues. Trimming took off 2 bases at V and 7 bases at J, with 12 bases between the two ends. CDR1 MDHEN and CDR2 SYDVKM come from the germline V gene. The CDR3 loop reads CASSLGTWGNSPLHF. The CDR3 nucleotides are TGTGCCAGCAGTTTAGGAACCTGGGGGAATTCACCCCTCCACTTT. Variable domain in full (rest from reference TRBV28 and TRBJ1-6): DVKVTQSSRYLVKRTGEKVFLECVQDMDHENMFWYRQDPGLGLRLIYFSYDVKMKEKGDIPEGYSVSREKKERFSLILESASTNQTSMYLCASSLGTWGNSPLHFGNGTRLTVT.

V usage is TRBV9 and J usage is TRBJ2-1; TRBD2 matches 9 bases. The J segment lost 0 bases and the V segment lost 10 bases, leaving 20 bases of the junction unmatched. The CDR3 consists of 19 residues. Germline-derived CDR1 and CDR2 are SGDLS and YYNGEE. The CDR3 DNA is TGTGCCTTCAGGGGCGCGGGAGGGGAAAAAGCCAGCTCCTACAATGAGCAGTTCTTC. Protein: CAFRGAGGEKASSYNEQFF.

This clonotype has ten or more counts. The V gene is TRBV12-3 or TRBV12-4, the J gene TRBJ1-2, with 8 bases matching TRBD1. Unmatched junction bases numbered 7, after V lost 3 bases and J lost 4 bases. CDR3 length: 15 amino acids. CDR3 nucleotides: TGTGCCAGCAGTTTGAGGCAGGGGGCCCCCTATGGCTACACCTTC. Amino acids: CASSLRQGAPYGYTF.

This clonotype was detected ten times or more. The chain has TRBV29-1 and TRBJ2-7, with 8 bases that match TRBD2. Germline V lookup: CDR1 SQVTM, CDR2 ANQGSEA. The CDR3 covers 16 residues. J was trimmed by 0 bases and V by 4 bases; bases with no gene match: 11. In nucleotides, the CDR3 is TGCAGCGTTGCGGGGCTAGCGGGTGCGAGCTCCTACGAGCAGTACTTC. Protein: CSVAGLAGASSYEQYF.

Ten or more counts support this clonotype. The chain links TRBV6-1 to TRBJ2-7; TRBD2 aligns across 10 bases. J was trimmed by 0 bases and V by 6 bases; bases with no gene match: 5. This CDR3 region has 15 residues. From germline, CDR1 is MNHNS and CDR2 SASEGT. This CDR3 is CASRTLAGASYEQYF. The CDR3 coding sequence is TGTGCCAGCAGGACGCTAGCGGGGGCCTCCTACGAGCAGTACTTC.